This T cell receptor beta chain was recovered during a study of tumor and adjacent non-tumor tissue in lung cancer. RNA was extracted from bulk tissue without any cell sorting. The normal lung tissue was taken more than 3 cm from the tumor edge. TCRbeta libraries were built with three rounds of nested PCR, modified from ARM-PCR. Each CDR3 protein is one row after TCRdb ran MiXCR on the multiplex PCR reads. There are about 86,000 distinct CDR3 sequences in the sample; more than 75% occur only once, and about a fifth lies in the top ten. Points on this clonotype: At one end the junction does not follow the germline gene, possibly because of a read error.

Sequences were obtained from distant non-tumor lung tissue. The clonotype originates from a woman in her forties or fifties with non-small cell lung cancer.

The CDR3 reads CASNYSQTTGAYEQYF. CDR3 DNA sequence: TGTGCCAGCAATTACTCGCAGACAACAGGCGCCTACGAGCAGTACTTC. The chain has TRBV6-5 and TRBJ2-7; possible D gene TRBD1, 5 bases. CDR1 MNHEY and CDR2 SVGAGI come from the germline V gene. The CDR3 runs to 16 residues.